The TCR gamma chain under discussion was sequenced for a study of Vδ1+ human thymocytes. Thymocytes were sorted as CD3+ TCRVdelta1+ TCRVdelta2- after alphabeta T cell depletion. Study results and limitations: Highly polyclonal TRG and TRD repertoires with Gaussian CDR3 length distributions appeared in thymus. Bulk data may be misread because of unexpected Vdelta2 sequences. TRD repertoires were essentially private, unlike widely shared TRG clonotypes. Around a fifth of thymic delta-chain sequences were Vdelta2, with few Vdelta3, unlike blood Vdelta1+ controls.

This clone turned up a few times. Its antigen is not identified. Extracted RNA was reverse transcribed into cDNA. The CDR3 regions were amplified by multiplex PCR from V-gene primers to a constant-region primer. TCRdb re-called clones from the multiplex PCR reads using CATT. The sample contains more than 35,000 gamma-chain clones, 20% of which appear only once. V was pared by 6 bases and J by 0 bases, with 8 bases of the junction left unmatched. The CDR3 length is 14 residues. Per germline, CDR1 GITISATS and CDR2 ISYDGTV (reference sequence). This TCR was sampled from a girl in the first two years of life who had congenital heart surgery. The rearrangement joins TRGV9 to TRGJ1 or TRGJ2. Input material: Vdelta1+ gamma-delta thymocytes from the thymus. Subset meaning: FACS-sorted CD3+ TCRalphabeta- TCRVdelta1+ TCRVdelta2- thymocytes. The CDR3 is CALWSPRNYYKKLF. The CDR3 DNA is TGTGCCTTGTGGTCCCCGAGGAATTATTATAAGAAACTCTTT.